These T cell receptor beta chains were read from a single sample in a study of blood T cells in healthy people across ages. TCRdb recomputed calls from the 5' RACE reads with MiXCR, one row per CDR3 protein. Of approximately 2,000,000 distinct CDR3 sequences listed, about two fifths are singletons. Source material: blood. The origin of the receptors is a human donor in good health. Each CDR3 is given with its conserved first and last residue. The D gene is left open where the match is weak. Some rows have no size entry. The others give once, few or many, or a class for an expanded clone.

CDR3 protein	CDR3 DNA	clone size	J gene	V gene	D gene
CSVEEKGEVGKLFF	TGCAGCGTTGAAGAGAAGGGAGAGGTGGGGAAACTGTTTTTT	.	TRBJ1-4	TRBV29-1	.
CSARDTSFMGIGQEQYF	TGCAGTGCTAGAGATACCTCCTTTATGGGAATAGGACAAGAGCAGTACTTC	few	TRBJ2-7	TRBV20-1	.
CSVSRTPDSYEQYF	TGCAGCGTCTCCCGGACTCCCGACTCCTACGAGCAGTACTTC	few	TRBJ2-7	TRBV29-1	.
CASRPHARTDTQYF	TGTGCCAGCAGGCCCCATGCGCGCACAGATACGCAGTATTTT	.	TRBJ2-3	TRBV5-6	.
CASSLRSPGEETQYF	TGTGCCAGCAGCTTACGTAGCCCCGGGGAGGAGACCCAGTACTTC	few	TRBJ2-5	TRBV13	.
CASSLDLGRNYEQYF	TGTGCCAGCAGCTTAGATCTGGGACGGAACTACGAGCAGTACTTC	.	TRBJ2-7	TRBV11-3	.
CSQGAGGSRAKNIQYF	TGCAGCCAGGGGGCGGGGGGATCGAGAGCCAAAAACATTCAGTACTTC	.	TRBJ2-4	TRBV20-1	.
CSIGQGSNYGYTF	TGCAGCATTGGACAGGGCTCCAACTATGGCTACACCTTC	.	TRBJ1-2	TRBV29-1	TRBD1
CASSLYAGVDTEAFF	TGTGCCAGCAGTTTATATGCCGGGGTTGACACTGAAGCTTTCTTT	.	TRBJ1-1	TRBV28	.
CASSKTAGGSDTQYF	TGTGCCAGCAGCAAGACGGCGGGGGGCTCAGATACGCAGTATTTT	.	TRBJ2-3	TRBV7-9	TRBD2
CASSHPGDYEQFF	TGTGCCAGCAGCCATCCCGGGGATTATGAGCAGTTCTTC	.	TRBJ2-1	TRBV7-9	.
CSVAPSWLEAFF	TGCAGCGTTGCGCCATCATGGCTTGAAGCTTTCTTT	.	TRBJ1-1	TRBV29-1	.
CTSSLDLYNEQFF	TGTACCAGCTCACTAGACCTTTACAATGAGCAGTTCTTC	.	TRBJ2-1	TRBV18	.
CASRPLAGDNNEQFF	TGCGCCAGCAGACCGCTAGCGGGGGATAACAATGAGCAGTTCTTC	few	TRBJ2-1	TRBV5-1	TRBD2
CASSPQAGVEEQFF	TGTGCCAGCAGCCCGCAAGCGGGGGTGGAGGAGCAGTTCTTC	few	TRBJ2-1	TRBV7-2	TRBD2
CASSPLRRVRVGAQYF	TGTGCCAGCAGTCCCCTCCGGCGGGTGAGGGTAGGAGCGCAGTATTTT	.	TRBJ2-3	TRBV12-3/TRBV12-4	.
CSAADRDGNYGYTF	TGCAGTGCGGCTGACAGGGACGGAAACTATGGCTACACCTTC	.	TRBJ1-2	TRBV20-1	TRBD1
CASGLARWGNTEAFF	TGTGCTAGTGGTTTGGCCCGTTGGGGGAACACTGAAGCTTTCTTT	.	TRBJ1-1	TRBV12-5	.
CASSFSDLGTEAFF	TGTGCCAGCAGCTTCTCGGACCTAGGGACTGAAGCTTTCTTT	.	TRBJ1-1	TRBV13	.
CASSKGGGAYNEQFF	TGTGCCAGCAGCAAGGGCGGGGGGGCCTACAATGAGCAGTTCTTC	.	TRBJ2-1	TRBV7-3	TRBD2
CASRQHRDIAEAFF	TGTGCCAGCAGACAACACCGGGACATAGCTGAAGCTTTCTTT	few	TRBJ1-1	TRBV12-3/TRBV12-4	.
CASSQTGTGTDNEQFF	TGCGCCAGCAGCCAGACCGGGACTGGGACCGACAATGAGCAGTTCTTC	.	TRBJ2-1	TRBV5-1	.
CASSWPGQASYEQYF	TGTGCCAGCAGTTGGCCGGGACAGGCCTCCTACGAGCAGTACTTC	.	TRBJ2-7	TRBV6-5	TRBD1
CSVPRTPNYGYTF	TGCAGCGTTCCTCGAACTCCAAACTATGGCTACACCTTC	.	TRBJ1-2	TRBV29-1	.
CASRGSEEETQYF	TGCGCCAGCAGGGGGAGTGAAGAAGAGACCCAGTACTTC	few	TRBJ2-5	TRBV5-1	.
CASRASNEQFF	TGTGCCAGCAGGGCAAGCAATGAGCAGTTCTTC	.	TRBJ2-1	TRBV12-3/TRBV12-4	.
CASSLNPSGRETQYF	TGCGCCAGCAGCCTAAATCCTAGCGGAAGGGAGACCCAGTACTTC	.	TRBJ2-5	TRBV4-1	TRBD2
CSASPGTPRDEQFF	TGCAGTGCTAGCCCCGGGACCCCACGGGATGAGCAGTTCTTC	few	TRBJ2-1	TRBV20-1	.
CASSLVAGNTEAFF	TGTGCCAGCAGCTTAGTGGCAGGGAACACTGAAGCTTTCTTT	many	TRBJ1-1	TRBV7-2	.
CASSLIATGGGGYEQYF	TGCGCCAGCAGCTTGATTGCGACGGGGGGGGGCGGCTACGAGCAGTACTTC	many	TRBJ2-7	TRBV5-1	TRBD2
CASSREGQGRQPQHF	TGCGCCAGCAGCCGGGAGGGACAGGGACGTCAGCCCCAGCATTTT	.	TRBJ1-5	TRBV4-1	TRBD1
CAIRGTRYTGELFF	TGTGCCATCAGGGGGACTAGATACACCGGGGAGCTGTTTTTT	.	TRBJ2-2	TRBV10-3	TRBD2
CASSVQPSVTYNEQFF	TGTGCCAGCAGCGTGCAACCTAGCGTAACCTACAATGAGCAGTTCTTC	few	TRBJ2-1	TRBV9	.
CASSYIAGVGDTQYF	TGTGCCAGCAGCTACATAGCGGGGGTGGGAGATACGCAGTATTTT	.	TRBJ2-3	TRBV13	TRBD2
CSAPWGEAFF	TGCAGTGCTCCCTGGGGGGAAGCTTTCTTT	.	TRBJ1-1	TRBV20-1	.
CSVGDGSSYNEQFF	TGTAGCGTTGGTGACGGAAGCTCCTACAATGAGCAGTTCTTC	few	TRBJ2-1	TRBV29-1	.
CASSLGDSIQYF	TGTGCCAGCAGCTTAGGGGATAGCATTCAGTACTTC	few	TRBJ2-4	TRBV7-9	.
CATEGELDTQYF	TGTGCCACCGAAGGGGAACTAGATACGCAGTATTTT	.	TRBJ2-3	TRBV10-3	.
CASSPMGADYGYTF	TGTGCCAGCAGCCCGATGGGGGCGGATTATGGCTACACCTTC	.	TRBJ1-2	TRBV7-3	.
CSAEKAGTGGPGYGYTF	TGCAGTGCGGAAAAAGCCGGGACAGGGGGACCGGGCTATGGCTACACCTTC	.	TRBJ1-2	TRBV20-1	TRBD1